This T cell receptor beta chain was identified during a study of blood T cell repertoires in COVID-19 (dated by TCRdb to 2018 to 2020). In terms of the full investigation: Samples covering the acute and convalescent phases of COVID-19 were provided by collaborators in the United States, Italy and Spain. The material from the prospective study consisted of cDNA or gDNA derived from T cells, B-cell-depleted T cells, or PBMCs. A de-identified subject ID, COVID-19 status, age in years and sex were almost always included in the sample metadata. A freely available public database, intended as a resource for researchers studying the immune response to SARS-CoV-2, is where the repertoires were released. The samples were drawn from the first 160 participants of the ongoing ImmuneRACE study and from 950 to 1,500 subjects provided by 6 global collaborators. Subjects who had been exposed to COVID-19, were actively infected with it, or had recovered from it provided the deeply sampled blood TCRbeta repertoires that made up the dataset. Where available, HLA class I and class II types were obtained from metadata supplied by the sample provider rather than from assay-based typing. Paper-wide results and their limitations: How much clinical and demographic metadata was included differed by source and by participant, and the metadata was provided uncurated.

For this chain, trimming is 0 bases at the V end and 7 bases at the J end, and the number of junction bases without a gene match is 11. The CDR3 spans 18 residues, from the cysteine through the phenylalanine. Just CDR3 DNA is preserved here, 54 bases in frame from base 1. The germline V gene (reference sequence) yields LGHDT for CDR1 and YNNKEL for CDR2. The immunoSEQ Assay, a bias-controlled multiplex PCR, was used to amplify TCRbeta CDR3 regions from genomic DNA. In the paper's pipeline: The number of nucleated cells in each sample was estimated from the amplification of reference gene primers within the assay. To quantify the absolute abundance of each unique TCRbeta CDR3 rearrangement, sequence reads were collapsed and filtered. For each sample, productive Simpson clonality was calculated by taking the square root of Simpson's diversity index across productive rearrangements. The table comes from immuneACCESS by way of TCRdb, which keeps in-frame sequences with V and J called. Part of the clones is missing from these tables; in studies checked, under half for an unresolved V gene and the rest for unknown reasons. V and J calls and clone size are as listed in that table; D and trimming were resolved from the DNA. Present in this sample are about 220,000 clones, about 80% of which were seen just once. About 1.3% of the sample rests with the top ten.

About this clone: The specificity of this receptor is unknown. Base-call qualities are not available, and no considerably larger clone is one nucleotide away.

Enrolling through a virtual design, the prospective study's participants ranged in age from about 18 to 89 years and lived across roughly 24 United States geographic areas. In the prospective study, participants were assigned to cohorts based on the clinical history participants reported in a screening survey and a study questionnaire. Each participant in the prospective study had whole blood, serum and a nasopharyngeal or oropharyngeal swab collected by mobile phlebotomists. Participants in the prospective study had the option to provide additional blood draws and questionnaires over a roughly 2-month period. Blood samples from the prospective study were shipped frozen or at room temperature prior to DNA extraction.

This clonotype was obtained from a woman in her forties with acute COVID-19. The sequencing sample was made of PBMCs or T cells enriched from blood (not recorded which). This chain joins TRBV3-1 (or the pseudogene TRBV3-2) to TRBJ1-4; 10 of the junction bases match TRBD1. The DNA sequence is as follows: TGTGCCAGCAGCCAAGATAGGACAGGGGGAAGACGGGTTGAAAAACTGTTTTTT. The translation is CASSQDRTGGRRVEKLFF.